Below, 7 T cell receptor beta chains from the same sample are listed, as sequenced in a study of CD4 T cells in relation to SARS-CoV-2 and coronaviruses. The table came from immunoSEQ multiplex PCR; TCRdb's copy has only in-frame clones and leaves some out. In the table there are tens of thousands of clones, about 92% of which are singletons. The sample comprised naive CD4+ T cells from PBMCs. As to subset: naive CD4+ T cells isolated by negative enrichment. All receptors derive from an adult with COVID-19.

The chain has TRBV5-1 and TRBJ1-2, with 7 bases aligning to TRBD1. Looked up from germline, CDR1 is SGHRS and CDR2 is YFSETQ. J lost 5 bases, V lost 4 bases, and 8 bases had no gene match. The CDR3 spans 14 residues. The CDR3 loop reads CASSQGTEGYGYTF. CDR3 DNA: TGCGCCAGCAGCCAGGGGACAGAGGGGTATGGCTACACCTTC. The entire variable domain, with the rest obtained from reference TRBV5-1 and TRBJ1-2, is as follows: KAGVTQTPRYLIKTRGQQVTLSCSPISGHRSVSWYQQTPGQGLQFLFEYFSETQRNKGNFPGRFSGRQFSNSRSEMNVSTLELGDSALYLCASSQGTEGYGYTFGSGTRLTVV.

The genes are TRBV19 and TRBJ2-1, with D possibly matching TRBD2 (6 bases). This CDR3 comprises 18 residues. V was trimmed by 3 bases and J by 7 bases, leaving 25 bases between them. Germline values: CDR1 LNHDA, CDR2 SQIVND (reference sequence). CDR3 sequence: CASSIGGSSEYRGNEQFF. The DNA for the CDR3 is TGTGCCAGTAGTATTGGTGGTTCTAGCGAATACCGAGGGAATGAGCAGTTCTTC.

V and J are TRBV27 and TRBJ1-2; TRBD1 might be the D (5 bases). CDR1 is MNHEY, CDR2 SMNVEV, per germline (reference sequence). The CDR3 extends over 13 amino acids. V lost 7 bases, J lost 7 bases, and 16 bases lay in between. CDR3 protein: CASKDQGRTGYTF. CDR3 nucleotide sequence: TGTGCCAGCAAGGATCAGGGAAGAACTGGCTACACCTTC.

The chain links TRBV7-2 to TRBJ1-2, with D unresolved. The CDR3 totals 15 residues. Between the trimmed V and J ends, which lost 0 bases and 4 bases, there was a span of 12 bases. The germline V gene encodes CDR1 SGHTA and CDR2 FQGNSA. The CDR3 protein is CASSLARTSSYGYTF. CDR3 nucleotides: TGTGCCAGCAGCTTAGCACGGACCTCCTCCTATGGCTACACCTTC.

The chain employs TRBV24-1 and TRBJ2-1; TRBD2 agrees at 9 bases. The V and J ends lost 5 bases and 8 bases, in that order; junction bases with no gene match: 12. The CDR3 contains 16 residues. The V gene's germline CDR1 is KGHDR and CDR2 SFDVKD. The CDR3 protein is CATSGGGRDPTDEQFF. DNA of the CDR3: TGTGCCACCAGTGGGGGCGGGAGGGATCCTACGGATGAGCAGTTCTTC.

The chain combines TRBV24-1 with TRBJ1-2, with TRBD1 matching over 8 bases. Germline values: CDR1 KGHDR, CDR2 SFDVKD. This CDR3 contains 16 residues. V shed 3 bases and J 8 bases; nucleotides not matched to a gene: 13. The CDR3 sequence: CATSDVNGTGFLGYTF. The CDR3 DNA is TGTGCCACCAGTGATGTCAACGGGACAGGCTTTTTGGGCTACACCTTC.

The chain recombines TRBV7-3 with TRBJ2-2; D is unclear. From germline, CDR1 is SGHTA and CDR2 FQGTGA. Trimming removed 6 bases at V and 2 bases at J, with 16 bases between. This CDR3 has 16 residues. The DNA for the CDR3 is TGTGCCAGCAGGAATCCAGATTGGTTCAACACCGGGGAGCTGTTTTTT. Protein: CASRNPDWFNTGELFF.